This TCR beta chain was documented in a study of T cell repertoires in cytomegalovirus infection (dated 2019 in TCRdb). At the level of the whole study: The HLA type of each donor mattered for the analysis, because public TCR beta signatures pointed to carriage of CMV infection along with the matching HLA type. On the study overall, not on this receptor specifically: In both this cohort and an independent roughly 330-donor cohort, the cumulative frequency of public TCR beta family members distinguished carriers of CMV infection plus the relevant HLA type. The ex vivo response was dominated by HLA-C-restricted CMV-specific TCR beta clonotypes, which also provided the single most frequent clonotype in two of eight donors.

Sequencing was performed on an Illumina HiSeq 1500. In TCRdb, the public reads were trimmed at Q25 with fastp and aligned with MiXCR, with productive beta chains retained. Under each unique CDR3 protein, matching rows form one entry showing the most common genes and DNA. The sample profile shows approximately 170,000 distinct CDR3 sequences; 17% of them were found once. The ten largest clones capture roughly a sixth of the sample. The CDR3 measures 14 amino acids from cysteine to phenylalanine. Only the CDR3 part of the read is kept: 42 bases, read in frame from the first base. Ends trimmed: V by 6 bases, J by 4 bases; bases unmatched to a gene: 5. CDR1 LNHDA and CDR2 SQIVND are derived from the germline V gene (reference sequence). This clonotype was seen a handful of times. Its specific antigen is unknown. The input lacks base qualities; no much larger clone sits a single base away.

Source material: CD8+ T cells from PBMCs. The sequence is built from TRBV19 and TRBJ1-5, and TRBD1 matches 8 of the central bases. This receptor was obtained from a human donor in good health (CMV status not recorded). Some clones in this sample may be carry-over from other donors' samples. Read as DNA, the sequence is TGTGCCAGTAGACCGCGGACAGGGAATCAGCCCCAGCATTTT. This encodes CASRPRTGNQPQHF.